What follows are 20 T cell receptor beta chains derived from one specimen sequenced in a study of shared clonotypes between healthy human individuals. Sequenced by immunoSEQ multiplex PCR; TCRdb stores in-frame clones only, minus some. The table lists roughly 2.2 million clones, roughly 90% of them singletons. Material for sequencing was naive CD4+ T cells from PBMCs. As to subset: CD45RA+ positively selected. The receptors derive from a man between 18 and 35 years old in good health. Some clones in this sample may be carry-over from other donors' samples.

The chain combines TRBV5-1 with TRBJ2-2; 7 bases agree with TRBD1. The CDR3 contains 15 residues. Germline trimming cut 4 bases from V and 4 bases from J; bases unmatched to any gene: 7. The germline V gene encodes CDR1 SGHRS and CDR2 YFSETQ. CDR3 nucleotides: TGCGCCAGCAGCCCAACAGGGGTGTTCACCGGGGAGCTGTTTTTT. Amino acid sequence: CASSPTGVFTGELFF. Filled out from reference TRBV5-1 and TRBJ2-2, the complete variable domain reads KAGVTQTPRYLIKTRGQQVTLSCSPISGHRSVSWYQQTPGQGLQFLFEYFSETQRNKGNFPGRFSGRQFSNSRSEMNVSTLELGDSALYLCASSPTGVFTGELFFGEGSRLTVL.

The chain couples TRBV27 to TRBJ2-5; TRBD2 aligns across 7 bases. The V segment lost 0 bases and the J segment 5 bases; nucleotides outside the gene matches: 9. Germline V lookup: CDR1 MNHEY, CDR2 SMNVEV (reference sequence). This CDR3 spans 16 amino acids. The CDR3 loop is CASSLSSAGEWETQYF. The CDR3 nucleotides are TGTGCCAGCAGTTTATCGTCGGCGGGGGAGTGGGAGACCCAGTACTTC.

The chain uses TRBV29-1 and TRBJ2-2; D is tentatively TRBD1 or TRBD2 (5 bases each). Germline V lookup: CDR1 SQVTM, CDR2 ANQGSEA. Trimming cost V 3 bases and J 2 bases, with 10 bases left between them. This CDR3 is 14 amino acids long. Written as DNA, the CDR3 is TGCAGCGTTGAGGCTGGGGGTAACACCGGGGAGCTGTTTTTT. Its translation: CSVEAGGNTGELFF.

For this clone: Other DNA sequences in this sample translate to the same CDR3. The V and J genes are TRBV29-1 and TRBJ2-7; 9 nucleotides align to TRBD1. This CDR3 has 13 amino acids. The J segment lost 2 bases and the V segment lost 1 base, leaving 0 bases of the junction unmatched. Germline CDR1 SQVTM, CDR2 ANQGSEA. The CDR3 bases are TGCAGCGTTGAAGGACAGGGGGCCTACGAGCAGTACTTC. As protein: CSVEGQGAYEQYF.

The V gene is TRBV11-3, the J gene TRBJ2-1, with 7 positions matching TRBD2. Germline loops: CDR1 SGHNT, CDR2 YENEEA. The CDR3 is made up of 17 amino acids. The trim removed 1 base at V and 8 bases at J, leaving 14 bases unmatched. The CDR3 here is CASSLGPPSSGVYEQFF. The CDR3 nucleotides are TGTGCCAGCAGCTTAGGCCCTCCATCTAGCGGAGTATATGAGCAGTTCTTC. The full variable domain, completed using reference TRBV11-3 and TRBJ2-1, is EAGVVQSPRYKIIEKKQPVAFWCNPISGHNTLYWYLQNLGQGPELLIRYENEEAVDDSQLPKDRFSAERLKGVDSTLKIQPAELGDSAVYLCASSLGPPSSGVYEQFFGPGTRLTVL.

The gene calls are TRBV5-1 and TRBJ1-4, with D perhaps TRBD1 (6 bases). CDR1 SGHRS and CDR2 YFSETQ come from the germline V gene. This CDR3 spans 16 amino acids. The V gene lost 4 bases and the J gene lost 8 bases, with 21 bases spanning the gap. In nucleotides, the CDR3 is TGCGCCAGCAGCCCCGTGTCAGGGGCGTTACCCGAAAAACTGTTTTTT. Amino acid sequence: CASSPVSGALPEKLFF.

This clone has a handful of counts. Within the sample, other DNA sequences also encode this same CDR3. The gene calls are TRBV18 and TRBJ1-1; TRBD1 is a possible D gene (5 bases). Germline assignment: CDR1 KGHSH and CDR2 LQKENI. The CDR3 covers 14 residues. The V end was cut by 0 bases, the J end by 4 bases, with 9 bases between. In DNA form, the CDR3 reads TGTGCCAGCTCACCACCAGGGACGGGCACTGAAGCTTTCTTT. Its translation is CASSPPGTGTEAFF.

The CDR3 region has the DNA TGTGCCAGCAGCCAAGTAGCGGGAGGGCCGCAGAGGATGGATACGCAGTATTTT. Translating it yields CASSQVAGGPQRMDTQYF. This chain links TRBV4-2 with TRBJ2-3; 11 bases are a match to TRBD2. This CDR3 comprises 18 residues. CDR1 is LGHNA and CDR2 is YNFKEQ in the germline V gene. V was pared by 1 base and J by 6 bases, with 12 bases of the junction left unmatched.

The V gene is TRBV13, the J gene TRBJ1-2; 7 nucleotides agree with TRBD1. V was clipped by 1 base and J by 6 bases; unmatched bases: 11. CDR1 is PRHDT and CDR2 is FYEKMQ in the germline V gene (reference sequence). The CDR3 sequence is 16 residues long. This chain's CDR3 is CASSLDRGRGSDGYTF. For the CDR3, the DNA is TGTGCCAGCAGCTTAGATCGAGGCAGGGGGAGTGATGGCTACACCTTC.

The J gene is TRBJ1-5, the V gene TRBV19; tentative D call: TRBD1 (5 bases). The CDR3 is made up of 15 amino acids. Trimming stripped 5 bases from V and 5 bases from J, with 16 bases between. Germline values: CDR1 LNHDA, CDR2 SQIVND (reference sequence). CDR3 region: CASSVGTQRYQPQHF. CDR3 bases: TGTGCCAGTAGTGTTGGGACCCAACGGTATCAGCCCCAGCATTTT. The full variable domain, completed using reference TRBV19 and TRBJ1-5, is DGGITQSPKYLFRKEGQNVTLSCEQNLNHDAMYWYRQDPGQGLRLIYYSQIVNDFQKGDIAEGYSVSREKKESFPLTVTSAQKNPTAFYLCASSVGTQRYQPQHFGDGTRLSIL.

Concerning this clone itself: Other DNA sequences in the same sample also yield this CDR3. The chain has TRBV7-2 and TRBJ2-7; 13 positions agree with TRBD2. Germline loops: CDR1 SGHTA, CDR2 FQGNSA. This CDR3 spans 16 amino acids. Losses at the gene ends were 1 base for V and 2 bases for J; bases not matched to a gene: 2. The CDR3 sequence is CASSLEGTSGAYEQYF. DNA for the CDR3: TGTGCCAGCAGCTTAGAGGGGACTAGCGGGGCCTACGAGCAGTACTTC.

Points on this clone: Distinct nucleotide sequences in the sample also encode this CDR3. The chain joins TRBV18 to TRBJ2-5; no clear D. Trimming removed 3 bases from V and 3 bases from J, with 11 bases in between. Germline V CDR1 and CDR2: KGHSH, LQKENI. This CDR3 contains 14 residues. CDR3 in amino acids: CASSPLHREETQYF. The CDR3 DNA is TGTGCCAGCTCACCGCTTCACCGGGAAGAGACCCAGTACTTC.

This chain joins TRBV19 and TRBJ2-3; tentatively, D is TRBD2 (5 bases). Germline values: CDR1 LNHDA, CDR2 SQIVND (reference sequence). V gave up 3 bases and J gave up 1 base, with 11 bases separating them. The CDR3 has 15 amino acids. The CDR3 region has the DNA TGTGCCAGTAGTATTGGCGGGTACCGCACAGATACGCAGTATTTT. It encodes CASSIGGYRTDTQYF.

The chain has TRBV7-2 and TRBJ1-1; no reliable D call. The CDR3 spans 13 residues. The V end lost 4 bases, the J end lost 8 bases, and 14 bases lay between the germline ends. Germline lookup yields CDR1 SGHTA and CDR2 FQGNSA. The CDR3 loop reads CASSSNRVQEAFF. The DNA of the CDR3 is TGTGCCAGCAGCTCCAATAGAGTCCAAGAAGCTTTCTTT.

For this clone: The same CDR3 arises from other DNA sequences in this sample as well. The chain uses TRBV18 and TRBJ2-7, with D unclear. Germline-derived CDR1 and CDR2 are KGHSH and LQKENI. This CDR3 region has 12 residues. Between the trimmed V and J ends, which lost 3 bases and 2 bases, there was a span of 5 bases. CDR3 protein: CASSPVAYEQYF. In DNA, the CDR3 is TGTGCCAGCTCACCCGTTGCCTACGAGCAGTACTTC.

V gene TRBV5-1 combines with J gene TRBJ2-2, with 10 bases lining up with TRBD1. The CDR3 runs 16 residues. Germline values: CDR1 SGHRS, CDR2 YFSETQ. With V trimmed by 4 bases and J by 6 bases, 9 bases remained unmatched. Written as DNA, the CDR3 is TGCGCCAGCAGCCTCGGGACAGGGGTTTCTCCCGGGGAGCTGTTTTTT. Amino acid sequence: CASSLGTGVSPGELFF.

The chain recombines TRBV7-2 with TRBJ2-1; the match to TRBD2 covers 10 bases. The germline V gene encodes CDR1 SGHTA and CDR2 FQGNSA. The CDR3 totals 15 residues. The V segment lost 2 bases and the J segment 7 bases; nucleotides outside the gene matches: 5. CDR3 nucleotides: TGTGCCAGCAGCTTAAGAGGACTAGCGGTAAATGAGCAGTTCTTC. Amino acids: CASSLRGLAVNEQFF.

The chain is built from TRBV6-1 and TRBJ1-5; the D is unclear. This CDR3 has 17 amino acids. V was shortened by 3 bases and J by 7 bases, with 22 bases between the two germline ends. The germline V gene encodes CDR1 MNHNS and CDR2 SASEGT. This CDR3 is CASSEIASRLAEQPQHF. The DNA for the CDR3 is TGTGCCAGCAGTGAGATCGCCTCCCGCCTAGCGGAGCAGCCCCAGCATTTT.

The chain uses TRBV28 and TRBJ1-1; D unresolved. CDR1 and CDR2 from the germline V gene are MDHEN and SYDVKM. This CDR3 contains 12 residues. The V end was cut by 4 bases, the J end by 5 bases, with 8 bases between. CDR3 loop: CASSSYWTEAFF. In nucleotides, the CDR3 is TGTGCCAGCAGTTCCTACTGGACTGAAGCTTTCTTT.

The chain uses TRBV6-5 and TRBJ2-2; 8 positions match TRBD2. Trimming took 5 bases from V and 4 from J; bases not matched to a gene: 6. The germline CDR1 and CDR2 sequences are MNHEY and SVGAGI. The CDR3 has 15 amino acids. The CDR3 protein is CASSNGRAGTGELFF. DNA of the CDR3: TGTGCCAGCAGTAACGGGAGGGCGGGCACCGGGGAGCTGTTTTTT.